Reported below is one T cell receptor beta chain. The antigen remains undetermined. Per germline, CDR1 SGHNT and CDR2 YYREEE (reference sequence). The CDR3 covers 16 residues. V was clipped by 1 base and J by 7 bases, with 17 bases between them. These data originate in a study of siplizumab effects on memory and regulatory T cells. Overall study findings and caveats: No more than a minor fraction of alloreactive clones could be traced back to unstimulated subsets. The alloresponse seemed to draw substantially on naive T cells, which appeared more diverse than memory cells. Alloreactive sequences whose origin lay in unstimulated CD4+ memory cells were significantly reduced by siplizumab.

Assays were performed on 9.7 x 10^4 or so TCR templates per sample. Profiled with immunoSEQ multiplex PCR; TCRdb holds only in-frame clones, not every one. The sample holds some 100,000 clones; approximately 91% are singletons and the top ten take over 0.12%. Sequencing was carried out using CD4+ T cells sorted from blood. The V and J genes are TRBV5-4 and TRBJ2-2; TRBD1 might be the D (6 bases). This receptor was obtained from a human donor in good health. The chain's CDR3 is CASSLRGGRVDGELFF. CDR3 sequence (DNA): TGTGCCAGCAGCTTGCGAGGGGGTAGGGTCGACGGGGAGCTGTTTTTT.